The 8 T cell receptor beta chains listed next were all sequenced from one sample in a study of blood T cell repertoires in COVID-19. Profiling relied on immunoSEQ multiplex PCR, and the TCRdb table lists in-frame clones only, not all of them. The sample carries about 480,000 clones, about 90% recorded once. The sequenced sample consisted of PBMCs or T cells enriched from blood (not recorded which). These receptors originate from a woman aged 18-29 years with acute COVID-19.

For the CDR3, the DNA is TGTGCCAGCAGCATAAAAGGGGGCGCGGATTCACCCCTCCACTTT. Its protein is CASSIKGGADSPLHF. The chain is built from TRBV7-6 and TRBJ1-6; 7 bases agree with TRBD1. Germline assignment: CDR1 SGHVS and CDR2 FNYEAQ. There are 15 residues in the CDR3. V lost 5 bases and J lost 8; bases outside the gene matches: 9.

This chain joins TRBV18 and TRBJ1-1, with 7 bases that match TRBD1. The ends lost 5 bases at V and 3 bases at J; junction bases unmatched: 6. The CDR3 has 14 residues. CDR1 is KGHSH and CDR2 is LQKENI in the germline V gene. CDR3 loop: CASSEQGRDTEAFF. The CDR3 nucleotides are TGTGCCAGCTCAGAACAGGGGAGAGACACTGAAGCTTTCTTT.

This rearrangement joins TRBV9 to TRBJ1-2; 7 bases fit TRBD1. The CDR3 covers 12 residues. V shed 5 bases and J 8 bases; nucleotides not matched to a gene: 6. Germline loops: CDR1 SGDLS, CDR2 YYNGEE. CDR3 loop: CASRQTGFGYTF. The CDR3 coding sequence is TGTGCCAGCAGACAGACAGGGTTCGGCTACACCTTC.

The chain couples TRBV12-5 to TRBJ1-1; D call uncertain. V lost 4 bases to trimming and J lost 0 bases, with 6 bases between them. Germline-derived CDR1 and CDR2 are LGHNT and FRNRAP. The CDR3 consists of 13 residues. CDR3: CASGSPVNTEAFF. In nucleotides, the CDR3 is TGTGCTAGTGGTTCCCCTGTGAACACTGAAGCTTTCTTT. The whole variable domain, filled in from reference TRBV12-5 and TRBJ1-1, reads DARVTQTPRHKVTEMGQEVTMRCQPILGHNTVFWYRQTMMQGLELLAYFRNRAPLDDSGMPKDRFSAEMPDATLATLKIQPSEPRDSAVYFCASGSPVNTEAFFGQGTRLTVV.

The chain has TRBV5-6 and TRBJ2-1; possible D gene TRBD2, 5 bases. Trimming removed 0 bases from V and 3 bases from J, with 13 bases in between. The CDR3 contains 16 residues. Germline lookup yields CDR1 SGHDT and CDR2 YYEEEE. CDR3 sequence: CASSLVSSRHYNEQFF. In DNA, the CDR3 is TGTGCCAGCAGCTTGGTGTCTAGCAGACACTACAATGAGCAGTTCTTC.

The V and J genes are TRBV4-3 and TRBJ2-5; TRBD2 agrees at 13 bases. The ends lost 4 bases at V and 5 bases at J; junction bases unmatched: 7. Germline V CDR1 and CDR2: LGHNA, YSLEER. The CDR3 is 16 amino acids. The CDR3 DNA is TGCGCCAGCAGCCTACTAGCGGGAGGGCCGTTCGAGACCCAGTACTTC. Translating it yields CASSLLAGGPFETQYF.

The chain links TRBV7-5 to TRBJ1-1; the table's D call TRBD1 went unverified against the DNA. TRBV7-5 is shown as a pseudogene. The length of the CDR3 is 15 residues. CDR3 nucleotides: TGTGTCAGAAGCTATCAGGTCCCCGTGAACACTGAAGCTTTCTTT. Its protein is CVRSYQVPVNTEAFF.

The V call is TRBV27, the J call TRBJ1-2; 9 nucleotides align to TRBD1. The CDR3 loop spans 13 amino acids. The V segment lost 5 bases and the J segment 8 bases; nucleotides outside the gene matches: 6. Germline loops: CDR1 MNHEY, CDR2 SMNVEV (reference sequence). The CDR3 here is CASSRRDREGYTF. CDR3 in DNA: TGTGCCAGCAGTCGACGGGACAGGGAGGGCTACACCTTC.